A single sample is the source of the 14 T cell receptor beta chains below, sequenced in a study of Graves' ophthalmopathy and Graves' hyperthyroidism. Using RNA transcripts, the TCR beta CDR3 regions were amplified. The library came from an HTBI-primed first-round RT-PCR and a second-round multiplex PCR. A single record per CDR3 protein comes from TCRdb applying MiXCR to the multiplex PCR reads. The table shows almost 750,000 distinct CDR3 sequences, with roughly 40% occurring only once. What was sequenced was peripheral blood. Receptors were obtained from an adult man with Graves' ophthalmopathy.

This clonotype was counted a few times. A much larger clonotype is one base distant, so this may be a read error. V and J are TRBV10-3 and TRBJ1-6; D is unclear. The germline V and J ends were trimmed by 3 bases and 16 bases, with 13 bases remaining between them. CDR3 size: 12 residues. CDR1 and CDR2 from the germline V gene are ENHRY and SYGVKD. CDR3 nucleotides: TGTGCCATCAGTGACCTGTCGTACCCTCTCCACTTT. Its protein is CAISDLSYPLHF.

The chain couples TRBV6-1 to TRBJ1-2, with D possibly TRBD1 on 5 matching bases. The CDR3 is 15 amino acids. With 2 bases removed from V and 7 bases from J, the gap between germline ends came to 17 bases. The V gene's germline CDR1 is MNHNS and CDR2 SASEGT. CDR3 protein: CASSESTTGIGGYTF. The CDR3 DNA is TGTGCCAGCAGTGAATCCACTACAGGAATCGGTGGCTACACCTTC.

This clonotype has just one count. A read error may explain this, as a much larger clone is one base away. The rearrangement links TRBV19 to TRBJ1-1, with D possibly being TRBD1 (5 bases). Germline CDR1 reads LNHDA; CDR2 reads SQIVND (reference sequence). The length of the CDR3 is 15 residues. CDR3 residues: CASSRTGTANTETFF. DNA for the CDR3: TGTGCCAGTAGTAGAACCGGGACCGCCAACACTGAAACTTTCTTT.

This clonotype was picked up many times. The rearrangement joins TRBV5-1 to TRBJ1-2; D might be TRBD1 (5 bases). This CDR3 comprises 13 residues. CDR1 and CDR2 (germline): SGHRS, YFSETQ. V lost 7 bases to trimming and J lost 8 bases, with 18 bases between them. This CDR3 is CASRLGRDRGYTF. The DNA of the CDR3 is TGCGCCAGCCGTCTGGGCAGGGATAGGGGCTACACCTTC.

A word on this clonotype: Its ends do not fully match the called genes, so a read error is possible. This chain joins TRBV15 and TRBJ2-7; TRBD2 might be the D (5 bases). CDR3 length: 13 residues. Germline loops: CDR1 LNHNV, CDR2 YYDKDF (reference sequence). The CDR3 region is CASSQEGWYEQYF. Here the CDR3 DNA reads TGTGCCAGCAGCCAAGAGGGTTGGTACGAGCAGTACTTC.

Here the CDR3 reads CSAQEDRGNYGYTF. CDR3 DNA: TGCAGTGCTCAAGAGGACAGAGGCAACTATGGCTACACCTTC. The V call is TRBV20-1, the J call TRBJ1-2; D is perhaps TRBD1 (6 bases). V dropped 5 bases and J dropped 2 bases, with 15 bases sitting between them. The CDR3 totals 14 residues. Germline V lookup: CDR1 DFQATT, CDR2 SNEGSKA (reference sequence).

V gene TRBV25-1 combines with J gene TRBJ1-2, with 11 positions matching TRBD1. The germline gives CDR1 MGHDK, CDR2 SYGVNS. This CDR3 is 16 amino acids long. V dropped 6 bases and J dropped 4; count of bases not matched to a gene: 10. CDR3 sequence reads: CASSPTSGTGGYGYTF. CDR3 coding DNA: TGTGCCAGCAGCCCTACCTCAGGGACAGGGGGCTATGGCTACACCTTC.

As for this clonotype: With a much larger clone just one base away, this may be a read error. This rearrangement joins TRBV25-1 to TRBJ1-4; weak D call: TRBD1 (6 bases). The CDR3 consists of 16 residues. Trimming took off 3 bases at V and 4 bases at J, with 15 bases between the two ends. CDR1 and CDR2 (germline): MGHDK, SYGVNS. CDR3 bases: TGTGCCAGCAGTGAGTCGGGGCCAGGGGTTAATGAAAAACTGTTTTTT. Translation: CASSESGPGVNEKLFF.

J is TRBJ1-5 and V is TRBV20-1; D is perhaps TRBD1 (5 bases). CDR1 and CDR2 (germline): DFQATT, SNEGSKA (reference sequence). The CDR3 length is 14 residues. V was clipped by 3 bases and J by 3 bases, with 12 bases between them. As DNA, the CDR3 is TGCAGTGCTAGTGCGGCAGGGATCAATCAGCCCCAGCATTTT. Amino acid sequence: CSASAAGINQPQHF.

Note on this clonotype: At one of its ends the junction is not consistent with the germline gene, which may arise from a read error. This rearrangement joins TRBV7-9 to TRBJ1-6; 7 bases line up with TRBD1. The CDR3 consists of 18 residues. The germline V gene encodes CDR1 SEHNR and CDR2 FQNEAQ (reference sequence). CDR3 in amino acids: CASSLGGLWDSYNSPLHF. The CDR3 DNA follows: TGTGCCAGTAGCTTAGGAGGATTGTGGGACAGCTATAATTCACCCCTCCACTTT.

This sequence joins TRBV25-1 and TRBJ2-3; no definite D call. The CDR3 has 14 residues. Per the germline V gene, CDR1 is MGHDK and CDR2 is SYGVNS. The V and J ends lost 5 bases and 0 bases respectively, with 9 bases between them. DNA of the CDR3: TGTGCCAGCAGTTCGCTCCCGAGCACAGATACGCAGTATTTT. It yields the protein CASSSLPSTDTQYF.

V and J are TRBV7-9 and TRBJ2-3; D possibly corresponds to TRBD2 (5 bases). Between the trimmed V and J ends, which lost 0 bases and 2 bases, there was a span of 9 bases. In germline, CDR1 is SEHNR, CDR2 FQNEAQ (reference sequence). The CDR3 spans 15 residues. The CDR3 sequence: CASSLASRVTDTQYF. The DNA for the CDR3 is TGTGCCAGCAGCTTAGCGTCGCGGGTCACAGATACGCAGTATTTT.

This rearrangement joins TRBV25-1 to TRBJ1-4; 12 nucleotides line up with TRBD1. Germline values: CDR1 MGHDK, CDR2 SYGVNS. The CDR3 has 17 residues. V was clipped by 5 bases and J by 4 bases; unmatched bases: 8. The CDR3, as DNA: TGTGCCAGCAGTTTAATCGGGACAGGGGGCCTTAATGAAAAACTGTTTTTT. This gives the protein CASSLIGTGGLNEKLFF.

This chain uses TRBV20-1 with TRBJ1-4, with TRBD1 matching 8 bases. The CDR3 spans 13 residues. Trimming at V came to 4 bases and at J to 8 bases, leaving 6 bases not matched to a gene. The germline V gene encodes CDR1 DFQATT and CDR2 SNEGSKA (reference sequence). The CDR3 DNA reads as TGCAGTGCTAAGACAGGGGTAAACGAAAAACTGTTTTTT. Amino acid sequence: CSAKTGVNEKLFF.